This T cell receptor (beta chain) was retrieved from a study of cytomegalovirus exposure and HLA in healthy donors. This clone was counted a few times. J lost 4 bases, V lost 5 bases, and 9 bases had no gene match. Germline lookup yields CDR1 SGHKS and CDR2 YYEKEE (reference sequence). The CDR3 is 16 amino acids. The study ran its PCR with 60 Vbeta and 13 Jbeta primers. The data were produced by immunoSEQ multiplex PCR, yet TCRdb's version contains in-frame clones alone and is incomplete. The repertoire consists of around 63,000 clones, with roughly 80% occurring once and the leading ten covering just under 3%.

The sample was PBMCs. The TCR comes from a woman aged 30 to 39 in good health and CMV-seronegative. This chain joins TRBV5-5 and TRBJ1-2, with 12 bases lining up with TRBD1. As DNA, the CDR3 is TGTGCCAGCAGAGCCGGGACAGGGGGCGCTCTCTATGGCTACACCTTC. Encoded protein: CASRAGTGGALYGYTF.